The clone carrying this T cell receptor beta chain turned up a few times. What it binds is not known. This entry is derived from a study of T cell repertoires in cytomegalovirus infection. In the study overall: The study used recently identified HLA-C-restricted and well-studied HLA-B-restricted CMV epitopes.

V lost 2 bases and J lost 4, with 13 bases in between. Germline V lookup: CDR1 SGHAT, CDR2 FQNNGV. The CDR3 is 15 amino acids. Study-wide results and limits: The study identified carriers of CMV plus the relevant HLA from cumulative public TCR beta family frequency. HLA-C-restricted TCR beta clonotypes specific for CMV led the ex vivo response.

TCRdb analysed the reads with MiXCR anew, one entry per CDR3 protein. The table shows approximately 220,000 distinct CDR3 sequences, with roughly two fifths occurring only once. This TCR derives from a human donor in good health (CMV status not recorded). Some clones in this sample may be carry-over from other donors' samples. The sequenced sample was CD8+ T cells from cultured PBMCs, obtained from culture after CMV antigen stimulation. The V and J genes are TRBV11-2 and TRBJ2-3, with TRBD2 as a possible D gene (6 bases). Written as DNA, the CDR3 is TGTGCCAGCAGCTTAAGCGGGTTCCTCGCAGATACGCAGTATTTT. Translation: CASSLSGFLADTQYF.